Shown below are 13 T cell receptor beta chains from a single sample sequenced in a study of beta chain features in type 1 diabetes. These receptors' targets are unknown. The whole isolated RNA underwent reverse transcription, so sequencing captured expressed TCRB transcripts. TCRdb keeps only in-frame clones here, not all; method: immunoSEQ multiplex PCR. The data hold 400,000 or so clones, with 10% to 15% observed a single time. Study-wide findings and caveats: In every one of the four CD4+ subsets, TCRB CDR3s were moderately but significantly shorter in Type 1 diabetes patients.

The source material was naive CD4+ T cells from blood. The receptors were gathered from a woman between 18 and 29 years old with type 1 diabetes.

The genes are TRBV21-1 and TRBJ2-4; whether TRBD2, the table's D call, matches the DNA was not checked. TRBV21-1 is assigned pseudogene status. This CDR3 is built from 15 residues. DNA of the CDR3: TGTGCCAGCACCCCACCCGAGTTAGCCAAAAACATTCAGTACTTC. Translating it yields CASTPPELAKNIQYF.

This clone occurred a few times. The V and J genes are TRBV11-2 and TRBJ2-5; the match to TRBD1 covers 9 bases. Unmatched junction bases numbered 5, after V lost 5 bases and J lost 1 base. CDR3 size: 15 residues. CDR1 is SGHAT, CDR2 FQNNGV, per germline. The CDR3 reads CASSLDRGFQETQYF. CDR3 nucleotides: TGTGCCAGCAGCCTGGACAGGGGCTTCCAAGAGACCCAGTACTTC.

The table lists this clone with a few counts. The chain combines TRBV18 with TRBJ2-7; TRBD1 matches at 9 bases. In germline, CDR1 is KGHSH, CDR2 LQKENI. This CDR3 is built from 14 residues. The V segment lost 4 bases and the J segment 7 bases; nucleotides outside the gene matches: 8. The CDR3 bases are TGTGCCAGCTCACTACGGACAGGGGACGGAGAGCAGTACTTC. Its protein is CASSLRTGDGEQYF.

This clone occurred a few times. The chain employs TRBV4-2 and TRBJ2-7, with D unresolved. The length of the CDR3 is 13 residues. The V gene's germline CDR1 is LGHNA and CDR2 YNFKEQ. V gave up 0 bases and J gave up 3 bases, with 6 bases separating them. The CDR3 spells CASSQESHYEQYF. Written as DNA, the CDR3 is TGTGCCAGCAGCCAAGAATCCCACTACGAGCAGTACTTC.

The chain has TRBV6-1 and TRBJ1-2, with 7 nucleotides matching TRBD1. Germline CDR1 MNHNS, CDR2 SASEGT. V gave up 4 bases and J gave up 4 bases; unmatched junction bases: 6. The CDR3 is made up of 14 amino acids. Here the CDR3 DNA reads TGTGCCAGCAGTGTCCGGGACAGCTTCTATGGCTACACCTTC. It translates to CASSVRDSFYGYTF.

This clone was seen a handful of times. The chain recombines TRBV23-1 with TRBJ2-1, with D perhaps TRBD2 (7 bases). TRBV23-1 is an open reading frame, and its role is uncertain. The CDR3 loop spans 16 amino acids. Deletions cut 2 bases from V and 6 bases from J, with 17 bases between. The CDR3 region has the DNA TGCGCCAGCAGTCAACGTCGGGGGGCTTCTTGCAATGAGCAGTTCTTC. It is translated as CASSQRRGASCNEQFF.

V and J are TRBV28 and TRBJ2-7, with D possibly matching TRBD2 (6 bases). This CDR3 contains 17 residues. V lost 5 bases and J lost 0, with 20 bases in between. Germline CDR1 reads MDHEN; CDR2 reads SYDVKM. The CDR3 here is CASSLPLGGGTSYEQYF. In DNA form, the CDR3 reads TGTGCCAGCAGTCTACCCCTTGGGGGAGGCACCTCCTACGAGCAGTACTTC.

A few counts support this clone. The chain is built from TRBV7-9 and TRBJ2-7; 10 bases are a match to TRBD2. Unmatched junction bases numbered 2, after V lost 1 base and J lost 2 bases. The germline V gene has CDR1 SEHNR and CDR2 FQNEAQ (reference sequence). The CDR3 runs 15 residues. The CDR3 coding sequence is TGTGCCAGCAGCTTAGGCGGACTAGCGGCCTACGAGCAGTACTTC. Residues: CASSLGGLAAYEQYF.

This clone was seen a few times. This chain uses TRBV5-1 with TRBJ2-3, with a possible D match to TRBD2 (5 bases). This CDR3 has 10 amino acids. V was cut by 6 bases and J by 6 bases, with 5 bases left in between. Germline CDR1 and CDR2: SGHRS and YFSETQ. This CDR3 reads CASTGDTQYF. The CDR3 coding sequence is TGCGCCAGCACGGGGGATACGCAGTATTTT. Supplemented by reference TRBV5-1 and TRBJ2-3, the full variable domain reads KAGVTQTPRYLIKTRGQQVTLSCSPISGHRSVSWYQQTPGQGLQFLFEYFSETQRNKGNFPGRFSGRQFSNSRSEMNVSTLELGDSALYLCASTGDTQYFGPGTRLTVL.

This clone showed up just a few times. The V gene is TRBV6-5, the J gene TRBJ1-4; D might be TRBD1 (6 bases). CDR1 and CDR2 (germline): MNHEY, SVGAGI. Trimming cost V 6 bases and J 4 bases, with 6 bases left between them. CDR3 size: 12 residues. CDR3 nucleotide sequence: TGTGCCAGCAGGGACAGTAATGAAAAACTGTTTTTT. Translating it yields CASRDSNEKLFF.

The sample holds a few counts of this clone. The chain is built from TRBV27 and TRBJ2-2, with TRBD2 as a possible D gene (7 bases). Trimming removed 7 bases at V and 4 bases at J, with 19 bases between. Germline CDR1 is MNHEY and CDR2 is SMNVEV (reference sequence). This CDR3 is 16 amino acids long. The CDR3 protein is CASTIRGGVGTGELFF. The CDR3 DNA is TGTGCCAGCACCATTAGGGGGGGCGTGGGCACCGGGGAGCTGTTTTTT.

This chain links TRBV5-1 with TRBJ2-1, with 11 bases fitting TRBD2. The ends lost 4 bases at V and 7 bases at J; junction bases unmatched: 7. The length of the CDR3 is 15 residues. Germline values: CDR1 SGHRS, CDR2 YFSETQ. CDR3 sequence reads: CASSPLAGGGNEQFF. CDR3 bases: TGCGCCAGCAGCCCGTTAGCGGGAGGGGGGAATGAGCAGTTCTTC.

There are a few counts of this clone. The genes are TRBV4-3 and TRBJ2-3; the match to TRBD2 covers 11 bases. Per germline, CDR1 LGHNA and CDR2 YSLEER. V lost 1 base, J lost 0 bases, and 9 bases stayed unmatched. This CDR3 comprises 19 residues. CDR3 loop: CASSQARLAGSRSTDTQYF. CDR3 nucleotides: TGCGCCAGCAGCCAAGCGAGACTAGCGGGATCCCGTAGCACAGATACGCAGTATTTT.